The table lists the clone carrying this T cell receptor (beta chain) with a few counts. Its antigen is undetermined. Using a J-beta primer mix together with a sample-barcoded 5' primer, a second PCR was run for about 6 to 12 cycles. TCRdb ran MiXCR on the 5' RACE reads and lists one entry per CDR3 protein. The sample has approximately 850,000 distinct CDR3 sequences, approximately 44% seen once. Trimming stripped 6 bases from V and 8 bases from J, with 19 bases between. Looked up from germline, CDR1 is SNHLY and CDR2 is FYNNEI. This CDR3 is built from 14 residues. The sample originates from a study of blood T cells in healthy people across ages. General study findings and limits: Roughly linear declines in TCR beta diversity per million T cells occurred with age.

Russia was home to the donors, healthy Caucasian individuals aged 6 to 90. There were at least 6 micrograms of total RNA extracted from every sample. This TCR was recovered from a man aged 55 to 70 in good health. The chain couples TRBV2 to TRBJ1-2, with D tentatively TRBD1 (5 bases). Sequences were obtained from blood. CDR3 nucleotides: TGTGCCAGCAGCGCCCCGGGAAGGGGCGAGGGCTACACCTTC. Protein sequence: CASSAPGRGEGYTF.